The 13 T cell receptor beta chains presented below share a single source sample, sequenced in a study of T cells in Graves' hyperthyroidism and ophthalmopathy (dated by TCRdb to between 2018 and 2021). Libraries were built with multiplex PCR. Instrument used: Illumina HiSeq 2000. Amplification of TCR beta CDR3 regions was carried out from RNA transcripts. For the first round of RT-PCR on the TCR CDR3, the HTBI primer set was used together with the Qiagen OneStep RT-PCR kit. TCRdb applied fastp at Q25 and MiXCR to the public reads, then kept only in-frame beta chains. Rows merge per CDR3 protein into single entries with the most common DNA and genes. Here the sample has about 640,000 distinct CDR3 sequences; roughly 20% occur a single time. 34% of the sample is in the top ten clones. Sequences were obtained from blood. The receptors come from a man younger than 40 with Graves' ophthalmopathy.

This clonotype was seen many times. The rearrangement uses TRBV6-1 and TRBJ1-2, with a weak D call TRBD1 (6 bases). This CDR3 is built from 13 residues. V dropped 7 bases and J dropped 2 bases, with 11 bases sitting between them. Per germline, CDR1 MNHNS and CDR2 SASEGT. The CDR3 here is CASITQGNYGYTF. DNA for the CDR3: TGTGCCAGCATAACACAGGGAAACTATGGCTACACCTTC.

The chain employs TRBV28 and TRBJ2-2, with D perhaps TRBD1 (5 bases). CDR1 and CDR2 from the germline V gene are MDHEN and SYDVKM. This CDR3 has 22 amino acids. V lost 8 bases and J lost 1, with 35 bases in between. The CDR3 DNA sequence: TGTGCCAGCGCCACCGCCTCTCCCCCAACAAAGGGCCCCGACAGGAACACCGGGGAGCTGTTTTTT. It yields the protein CASATASPPTKGPDRNTGELFF.

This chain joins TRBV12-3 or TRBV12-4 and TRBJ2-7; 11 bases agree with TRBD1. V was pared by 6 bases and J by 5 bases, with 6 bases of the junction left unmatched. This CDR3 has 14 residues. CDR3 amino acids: CASSWTGGVDEQYF. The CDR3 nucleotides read TGTGCCAGCAGCTGGACAGGGGGCGTCGACGAGCAGTACTTC.

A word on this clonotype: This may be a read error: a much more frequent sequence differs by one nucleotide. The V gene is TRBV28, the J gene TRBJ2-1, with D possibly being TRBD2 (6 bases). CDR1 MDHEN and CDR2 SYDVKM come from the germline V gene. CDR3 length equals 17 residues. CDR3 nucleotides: TGTGCCAGCAGTCCACCTGAAGGAGCTAGCGTTCTAAATGGGCAGTTCTTC. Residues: CASSPPEGASVLNGQFF.

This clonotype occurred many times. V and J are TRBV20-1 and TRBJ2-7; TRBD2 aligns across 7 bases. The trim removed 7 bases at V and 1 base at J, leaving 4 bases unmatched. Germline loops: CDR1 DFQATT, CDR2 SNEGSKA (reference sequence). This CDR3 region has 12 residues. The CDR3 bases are TGCAGTGTCACCGGGAGGTCCTACGAGCAGTACTTC. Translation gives CSVTGRSYEQYF.

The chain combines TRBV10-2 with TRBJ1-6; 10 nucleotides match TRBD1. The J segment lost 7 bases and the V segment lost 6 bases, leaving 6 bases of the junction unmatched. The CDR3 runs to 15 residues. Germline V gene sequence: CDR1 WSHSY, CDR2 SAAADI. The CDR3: CASSHGTGVNSPLHF. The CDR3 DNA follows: TGCGCCAGCAGCCACGGGACAGGGGTAAATTCACCCCTCCACTTT.

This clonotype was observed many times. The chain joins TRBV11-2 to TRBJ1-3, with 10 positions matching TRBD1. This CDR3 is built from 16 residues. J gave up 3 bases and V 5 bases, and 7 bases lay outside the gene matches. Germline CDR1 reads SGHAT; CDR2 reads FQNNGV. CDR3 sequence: CASSIGTGADGNTIYF. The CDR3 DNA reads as TGTGCCAGCAGCATCGGGACAGGGGCCGATGGAAACACCATATATTTT. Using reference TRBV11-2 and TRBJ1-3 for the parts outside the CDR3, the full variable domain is EAGVAQSPRYKIIEKRQSVAFWCNPISGHATLYWYQQILGQGPKLLIQFQNNGVVDDSQLPKDRFSAERLKGVDSTLKIQPAKLEDSAVYLCASSIGTGADGNTIYFGEGSWLTVV.

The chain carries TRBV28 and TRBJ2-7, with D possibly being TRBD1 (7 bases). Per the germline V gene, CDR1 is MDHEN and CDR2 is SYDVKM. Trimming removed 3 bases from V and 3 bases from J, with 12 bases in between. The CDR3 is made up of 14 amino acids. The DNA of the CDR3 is TGTGCCAGCAGTTTGCCAGGGGGGCGCTACGAGCAGTACTTC. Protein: CASSLPGGRYEQYF.

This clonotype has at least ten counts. CDR3 sequence (DNA): TGTGCCAGCAGTTCGGGACAGGGATTTAGCGAGACCCAGTACTTC. Translating it yields CASSSGQGFSETQYF. The gene calls are TRBV6-1 and TRBJ2-5; TRBD1 agrees at 9 bases. This CDR3 is 15 amino acids long. Looked up from germline, CDR1 is MNHNS and CDR2 is SASEGT. After removal of 5 bases from V and 5 bases from J, the junction contained 9 bases not matched to a gene.

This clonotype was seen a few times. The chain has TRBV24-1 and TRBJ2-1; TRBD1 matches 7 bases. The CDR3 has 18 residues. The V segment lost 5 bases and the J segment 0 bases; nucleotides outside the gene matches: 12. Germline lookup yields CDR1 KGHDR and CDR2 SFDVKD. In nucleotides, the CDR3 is TGTGCCACCAGTGGAGGGACAGTTATTACGAGCTCCTACAATGAGCAGTTCTTC. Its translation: CATSGGTVITSSYNEQFF.

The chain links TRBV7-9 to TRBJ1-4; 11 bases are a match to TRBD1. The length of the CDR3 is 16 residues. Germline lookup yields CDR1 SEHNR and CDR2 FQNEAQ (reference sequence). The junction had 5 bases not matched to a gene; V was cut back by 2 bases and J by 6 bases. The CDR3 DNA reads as TGTGCCAGCAGCTTACCGGACAGGGGGCTACATGAAAAACTGTTTTTT. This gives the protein CASSLPDRGLHEKLFF.

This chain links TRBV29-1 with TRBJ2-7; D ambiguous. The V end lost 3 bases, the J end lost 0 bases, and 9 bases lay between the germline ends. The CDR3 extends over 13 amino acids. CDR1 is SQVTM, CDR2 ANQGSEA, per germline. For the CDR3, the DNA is TGCAGCGTTGAGTCGGGTGGCTCCTACGAGCAGTACTTC. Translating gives CSVESGGSYEQYF.

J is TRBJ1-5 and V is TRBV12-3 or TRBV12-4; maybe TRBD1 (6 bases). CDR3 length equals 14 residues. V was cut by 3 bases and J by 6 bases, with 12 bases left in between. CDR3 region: CASSFGRGVQPQHF. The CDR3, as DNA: TGTGCCAGCAGTTTTGGCAGGGGCGTTCAGCCCCAGCATTTT.